The T cell receptor (beta chain) described here comes from a study of T cells in localized non-small cell lung cancer. Study-level findings and limits: It remains possible that heterogeneity exists, since only one tumor region was sequenced. Among the top 100 tumor clones, a median about 58 appeared in adjacent lung. Elevated blood T cell density was associated with longer overall survival. Compared with tumor, uninvolved adjacent lung displayed greater T cell clonality, ranking highest overall.

To note about this clone: Its antigen is unknown.

Germline CDR1 LNHDA, CDR2 SQIVND (reference sequence). The CDR3 runs to 12 residues. V was clipped by 5 bases and J by 2 bases, with 6 bases between them. Method: immunoSEQ multiplex PCR; TCRdb's copy keeps in-frame clones and lacks some. The sample has approximately 2,000 clones, around 25% seen once. The gene calls are TRBV19 and TRBJ2-5; D remains unclear. This clonotype was obtained from a woman between 35 and 75 years old with stage III lung adenocarcinoma. The material sequenced was lung tumor tissue, taken before any cancer treatment. CDR3 loop: CASSQLQETQYF. The CDR3 DNA is TGTGCCAGTAGTCAGTTACAAGAGACCCAGTACTTC.